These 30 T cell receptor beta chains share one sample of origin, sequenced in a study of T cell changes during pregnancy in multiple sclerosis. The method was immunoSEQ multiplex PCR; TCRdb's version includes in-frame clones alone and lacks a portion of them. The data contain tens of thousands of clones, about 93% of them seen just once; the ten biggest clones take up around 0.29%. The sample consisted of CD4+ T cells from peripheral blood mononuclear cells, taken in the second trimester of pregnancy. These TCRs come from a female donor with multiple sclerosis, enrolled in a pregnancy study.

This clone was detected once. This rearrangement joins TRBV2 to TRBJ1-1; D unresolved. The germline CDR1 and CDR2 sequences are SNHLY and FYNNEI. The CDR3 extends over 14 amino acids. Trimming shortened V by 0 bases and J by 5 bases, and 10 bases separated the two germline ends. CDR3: CASSEALHSTEAFF. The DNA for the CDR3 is TGTGCCAGCAGTGAAGCGCTTCACAGTACTGAAGCTTTCTTT.

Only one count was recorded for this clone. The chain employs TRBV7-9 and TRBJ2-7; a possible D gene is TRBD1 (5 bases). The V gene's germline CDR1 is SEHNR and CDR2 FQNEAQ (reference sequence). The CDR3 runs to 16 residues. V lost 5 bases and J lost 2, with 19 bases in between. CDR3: CASSGIYGQGTYEQYF. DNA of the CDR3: TGTGCCAGCAGCGGAATCTACGGACAAGGGACCTACGAGCAGTACTTC.

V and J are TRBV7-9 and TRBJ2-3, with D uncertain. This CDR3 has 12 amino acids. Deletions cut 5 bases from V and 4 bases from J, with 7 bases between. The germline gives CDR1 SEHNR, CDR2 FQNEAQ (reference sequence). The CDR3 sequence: CASSPSADTQYF. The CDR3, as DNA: TGTGCCAGCAGCCCCTCAGCAGATACGCAGTATTTT.

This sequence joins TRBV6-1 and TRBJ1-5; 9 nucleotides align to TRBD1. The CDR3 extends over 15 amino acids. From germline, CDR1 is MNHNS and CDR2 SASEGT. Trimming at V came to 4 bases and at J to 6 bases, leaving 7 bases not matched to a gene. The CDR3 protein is CASSVQQGAAQPQHF. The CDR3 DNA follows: TGTGCCAGCAGTGTCCAACAGGGGGCAGCTCAGCCCCAGCATTTT.

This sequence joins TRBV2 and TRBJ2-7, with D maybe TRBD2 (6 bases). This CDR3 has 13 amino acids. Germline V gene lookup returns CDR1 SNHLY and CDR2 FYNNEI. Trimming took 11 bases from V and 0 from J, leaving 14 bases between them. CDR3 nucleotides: TGTGCCGGTGGGGGGACTGCCTCCTACGAGCAGTACTTC. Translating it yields CAGGGTASYEQYF.

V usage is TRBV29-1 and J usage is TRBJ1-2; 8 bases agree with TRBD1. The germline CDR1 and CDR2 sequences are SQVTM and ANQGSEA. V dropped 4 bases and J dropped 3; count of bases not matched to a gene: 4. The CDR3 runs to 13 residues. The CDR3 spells CSVAQGADYGYTF. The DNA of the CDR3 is TGCAGCGTTGCGCAGGGGGCTGACTATGGCTACACCTTC.

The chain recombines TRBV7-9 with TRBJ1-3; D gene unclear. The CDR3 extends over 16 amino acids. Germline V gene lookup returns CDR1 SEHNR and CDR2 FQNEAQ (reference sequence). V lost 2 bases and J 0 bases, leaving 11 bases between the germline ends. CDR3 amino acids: CASSLFLKSSGNTIYF. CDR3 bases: TGTGCCAGCAGCTTATTCCTGAAGAGCTCTGGAAACACCATATATTTT.

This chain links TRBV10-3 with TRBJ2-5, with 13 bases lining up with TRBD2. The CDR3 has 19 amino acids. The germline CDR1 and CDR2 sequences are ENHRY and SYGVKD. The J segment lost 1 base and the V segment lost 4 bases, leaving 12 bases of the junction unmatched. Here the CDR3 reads CAISGRLAGGEVGQETQYF. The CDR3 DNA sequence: TGTGCCATCAGTGGTCGACTAGCGGGGGGCGAGGTGGGCCAAGAGACCCAGTACTTC.

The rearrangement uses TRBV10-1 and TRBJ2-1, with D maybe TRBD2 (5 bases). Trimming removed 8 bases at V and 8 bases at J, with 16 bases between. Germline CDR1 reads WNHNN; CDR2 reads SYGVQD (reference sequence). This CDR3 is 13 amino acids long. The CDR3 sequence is CASAQTSRDEQFF. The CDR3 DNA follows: TGCGCCAGCGCCCAAACTAGTCGGGATGAGCAGTTCTTC.

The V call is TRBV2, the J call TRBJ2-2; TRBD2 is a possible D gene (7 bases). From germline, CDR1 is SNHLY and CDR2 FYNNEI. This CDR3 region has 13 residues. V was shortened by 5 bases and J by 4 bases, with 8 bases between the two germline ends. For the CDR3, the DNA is TGTGCCAGCAGTCGGGGGGCCACCGGGGAGCTGTTTTTT. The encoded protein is CASSRGATGELFF.

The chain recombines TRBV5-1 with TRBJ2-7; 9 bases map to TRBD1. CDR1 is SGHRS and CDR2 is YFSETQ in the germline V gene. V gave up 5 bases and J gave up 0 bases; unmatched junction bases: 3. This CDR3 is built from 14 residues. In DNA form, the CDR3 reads TGCGCCAGCAGAAGGGACAGGGACTCCTACGAGCAGTACTTC. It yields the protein CASRRDRDSYEQYF. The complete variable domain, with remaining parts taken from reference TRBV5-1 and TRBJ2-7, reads KAGVTQTPRYLIKTRGQQVTLSCSPISGHRSVSWYQQTPGQGLQFLFEYFSETQRNKGNFPGRFSGRQFSNSRSEMNVSTLELGDSALYLCASRRDRDSYEQYFGPGTRLTVT.

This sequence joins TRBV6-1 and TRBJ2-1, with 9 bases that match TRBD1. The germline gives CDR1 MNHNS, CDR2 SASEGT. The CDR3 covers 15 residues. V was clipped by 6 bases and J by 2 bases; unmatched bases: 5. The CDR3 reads CASRRGTGTYNEQFF. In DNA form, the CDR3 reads TGTGCCAGCAGGCGGGGGACAGGGACCTACAATGAGCAGTTCTTC.

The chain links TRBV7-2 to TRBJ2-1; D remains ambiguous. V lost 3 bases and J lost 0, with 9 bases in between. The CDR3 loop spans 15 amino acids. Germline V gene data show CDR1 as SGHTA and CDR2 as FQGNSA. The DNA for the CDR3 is TGTGCCAGCAGCTTCTTAAGGAGCTCCTACAATGAGCAGTTCTTC. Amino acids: CASSFLRSSYNEQFF.

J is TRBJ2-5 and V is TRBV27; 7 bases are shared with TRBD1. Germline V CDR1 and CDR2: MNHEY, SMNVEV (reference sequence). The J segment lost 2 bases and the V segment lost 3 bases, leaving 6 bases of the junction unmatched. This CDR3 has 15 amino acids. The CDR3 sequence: CASSFQGTEQETQYF. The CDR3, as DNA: TGTGCCAGCAGTTTTCAAGGGACAGAGCAAGAGACCCAGTACTTC.

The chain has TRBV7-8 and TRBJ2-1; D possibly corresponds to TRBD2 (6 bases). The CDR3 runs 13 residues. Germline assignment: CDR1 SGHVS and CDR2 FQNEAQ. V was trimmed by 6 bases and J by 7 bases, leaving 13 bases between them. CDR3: CASRSMGGNEQFF. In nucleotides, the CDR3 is TGTGCCAGCAGGTCCATGGGAGGAAATGAGCAGTTCTTC. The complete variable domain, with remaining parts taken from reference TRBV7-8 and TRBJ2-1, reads GAGVSQSPRYKVAKRGQDVALRCDPISGHVSLFWYQQALGQGPEFLTYFQNEAQLDKSGLPSDRFFAERPEGSVSTLKIQRTQQEDSAVYLCASRSMGGNEQFFGPGTRLTVL.

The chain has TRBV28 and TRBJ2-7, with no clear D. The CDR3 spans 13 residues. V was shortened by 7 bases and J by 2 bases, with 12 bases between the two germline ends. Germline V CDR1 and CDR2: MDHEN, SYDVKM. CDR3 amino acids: CASTTGEPYEQYF. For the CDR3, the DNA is TGTGCCAGCACGACGGGTGAGCCCTACGAGCAGTACTTC.

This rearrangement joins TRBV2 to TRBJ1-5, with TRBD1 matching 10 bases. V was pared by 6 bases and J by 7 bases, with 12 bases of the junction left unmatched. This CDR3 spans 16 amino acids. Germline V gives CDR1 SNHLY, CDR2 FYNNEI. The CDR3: CASRDKGGQGNQPQHF. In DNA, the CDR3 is TGTGCCAGCAGGGACAAAGGGGGACAGGGGAACCAGCCCCAGCATTTT.

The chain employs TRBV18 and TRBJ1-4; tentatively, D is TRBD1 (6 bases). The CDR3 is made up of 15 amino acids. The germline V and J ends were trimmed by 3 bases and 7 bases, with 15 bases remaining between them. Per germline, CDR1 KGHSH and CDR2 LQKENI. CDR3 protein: CASSPSGAAGEKLFF. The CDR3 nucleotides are TGTGCCAGCTCACCTTCAGGGGCGGCCGGTGAAAAACTGTTTTTT. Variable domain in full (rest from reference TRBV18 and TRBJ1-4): NAGVMQNPRHLVRRRGQEARLRCSPMKGHSHVYWYRQLPEEGLKFMVYLQKENIIDESGMPKERFSAEFPKEGPSILRIQQVVRGDSAAYFCASSPSGAAGEKLFFGSGTQLSVL.

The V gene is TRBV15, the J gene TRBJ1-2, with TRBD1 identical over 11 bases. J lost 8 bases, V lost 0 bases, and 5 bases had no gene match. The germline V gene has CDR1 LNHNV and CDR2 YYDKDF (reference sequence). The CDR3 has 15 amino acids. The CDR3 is CATSRDSGQGAGYTF. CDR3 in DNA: TGTGCCACCAGCAGAGATAGCGGACAGGGGGCGGGCTACACCTTC.

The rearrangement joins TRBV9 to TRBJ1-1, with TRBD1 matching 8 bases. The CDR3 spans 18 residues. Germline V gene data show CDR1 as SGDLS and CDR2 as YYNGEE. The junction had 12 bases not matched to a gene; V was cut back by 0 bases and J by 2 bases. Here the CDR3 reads CASSVGSGGSIQNTEAFF. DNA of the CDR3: TGTGCCAGCAGCGTAGGGTCAGGGGGCTCAATCCAAAACACTGAAGCTTTCTTT.

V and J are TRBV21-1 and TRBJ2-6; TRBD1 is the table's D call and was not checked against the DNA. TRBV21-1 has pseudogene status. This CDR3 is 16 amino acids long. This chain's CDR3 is CASSAQTASGANVLTF. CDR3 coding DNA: TGTGCCAGCAGCGCCCAGACAGCCTCTGGGGCCAACGTCCTGACTTTC.

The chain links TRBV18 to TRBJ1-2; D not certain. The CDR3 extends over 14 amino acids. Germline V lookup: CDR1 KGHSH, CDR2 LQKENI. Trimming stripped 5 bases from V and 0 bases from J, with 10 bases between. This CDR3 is CASSSGRPNYGYTF. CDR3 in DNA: TGTGCCAGCTCATCGGGGAGACCTAACTATGGCTACACCTTC.

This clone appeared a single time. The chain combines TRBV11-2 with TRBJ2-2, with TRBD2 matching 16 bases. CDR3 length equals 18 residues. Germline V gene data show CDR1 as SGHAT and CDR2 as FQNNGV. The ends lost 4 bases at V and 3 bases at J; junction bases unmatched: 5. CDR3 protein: CASSWGLAGGPDTGELFF. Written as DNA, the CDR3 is TGTGCCAGCAGCTGGGGACTAGCGGGGGGGCCCGACACCGGGGAGCTGTTTTTT.

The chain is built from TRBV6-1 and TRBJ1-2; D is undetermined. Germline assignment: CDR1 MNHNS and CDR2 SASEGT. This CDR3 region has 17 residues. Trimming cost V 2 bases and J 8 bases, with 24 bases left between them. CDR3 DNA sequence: TGTGCCAGCAGTGAAAGGTCCTCAGGAGGCCGTAGAAGCGGCTACACCTTC. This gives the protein CASSERSSGGRRSGYTF.

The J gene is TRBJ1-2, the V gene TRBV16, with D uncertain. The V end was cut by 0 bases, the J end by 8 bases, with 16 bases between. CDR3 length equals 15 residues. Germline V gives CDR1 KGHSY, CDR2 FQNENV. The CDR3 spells CASSQSGTPGWGYTF. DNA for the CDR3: TGTGCCAGCAGCCAATCTGGCACCCCGGGGTGGGGCTACACCTTC.

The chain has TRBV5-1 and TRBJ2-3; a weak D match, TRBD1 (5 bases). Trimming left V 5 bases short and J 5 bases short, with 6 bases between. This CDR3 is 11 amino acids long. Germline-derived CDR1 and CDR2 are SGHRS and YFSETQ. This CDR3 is CASSDRDTQYF. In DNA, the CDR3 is TGCGCCAGCAGTGACAGAGATACGCAGTATTTT.

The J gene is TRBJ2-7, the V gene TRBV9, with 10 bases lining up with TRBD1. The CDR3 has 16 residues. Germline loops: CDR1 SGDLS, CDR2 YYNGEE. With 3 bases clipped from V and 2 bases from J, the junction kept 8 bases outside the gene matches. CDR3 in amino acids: CASSAHAGTGAYEQYF. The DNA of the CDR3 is TGTGCCAGCAGCGCGCACGCCGGGACAGGGGCCTACGAGCAGTACTTC.

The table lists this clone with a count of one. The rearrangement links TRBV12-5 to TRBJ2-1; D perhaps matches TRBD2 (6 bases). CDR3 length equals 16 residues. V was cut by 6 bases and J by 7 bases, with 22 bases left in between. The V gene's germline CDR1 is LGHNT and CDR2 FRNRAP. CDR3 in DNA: TGTGCTAGTGGCATAATGGAAGGAGGGATCGGGAATGAGCAGTTCTTC. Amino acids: CASGIMEGGIGNEQFF. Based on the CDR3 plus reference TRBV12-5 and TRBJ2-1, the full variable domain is DARVTQTPRHKVTEMGQEVTMRCQPILGHNTVFWYRQTMMQGLELLAYFRNRAPLDDSGMPKDRFSAEMPDATLATLKIQPSEPRDSAVYFCASGIMEGGIGNEQFFGPGTRLTVL.

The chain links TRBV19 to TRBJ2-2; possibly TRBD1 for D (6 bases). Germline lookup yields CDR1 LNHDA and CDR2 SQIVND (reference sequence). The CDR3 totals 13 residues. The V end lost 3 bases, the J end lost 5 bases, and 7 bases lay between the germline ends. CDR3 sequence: CASSIRGTGELFF. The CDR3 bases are TGTGCCAGTAGTATCAGGGGAACCGGGGAGCTGTTTTTT.

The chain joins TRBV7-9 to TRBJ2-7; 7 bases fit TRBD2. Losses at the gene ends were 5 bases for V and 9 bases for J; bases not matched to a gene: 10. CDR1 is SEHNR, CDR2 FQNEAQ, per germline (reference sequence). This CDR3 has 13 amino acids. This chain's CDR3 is CASSPSGFGRQYF. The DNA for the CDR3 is TGTGCCAGCAGCCCTAGCGGTTTCGGAAGGCAGTACTTC.